Listed below are T cell receptor beta chains from one sample, sequenced in a study of T cells in Graves' hyperthyroidism and ophthalmopathy. MiXCR, run by TCRdb on the multiplex PCR reads, gives a single entry per CDR3 protein. The sample holds 650,000 to 700,000 distinct CDR3 sequences, 17% seen once. The sample comprised blood. The origin of the receptors is a man aged 45 to 65 with Graves' hyperthyroidism. Each CDR3 is given with its conserved first and last residue. The D gene is left open where the match is weak. Some rows mark clone size as missing; the rest say once, few, many or name a class of expanded clone.

j_gene	d_gene	abundance	v_gene	CDR3aa	CDR3nt
TRBJ2-5	.	many	TRBV7-2	CASSLLSTESAQYF	TGTGCCAGCAGCTTATTATCGACAGAGTCGGCCCAGTACTTC
TRBJ2-6	.	few	TRBV2	CASSNQGTLSGANVLTF	TGTGCCAGCAGTAATCAGGGGACCCTCTCTGGGGCCAACGTCCTGACTTTC
TRBJ2-2	.	many	TRBV12-3/TRBV12-4	CASSLRQGYTGELFF	TGTGCCAGCAGTTTGAGGCAGGGGTACACCGGGGAGCTGTTTTTT
TRBJ1-1	.	.	TRBV19	CASSAGLEAFF	TGTGCCAGTAGCGCAGGGCTTGAAGCTTTCTTT
TRBJ2-3	TRBD1	many	TRBV7-2	CASSPDRRYTDTQYF	TGTGCCAGCAGCCCGGACAGGAGATACACAGATACGCAGTATTTT
TRBJ1-2	.	.	TRBV12-3/TRBV12-4	CASSLVGHGYTF	TGTGCCAGCAGTTTGGTCGGGCATGGCTACACCTTC
TRBJ2-5	TRBD2	many	TRBV28	CASSPTLTSGTQYF	TGTGCCAGCAGCCCCACCCTGACTAGCGGGACCCAGTACTTC
TRBJ2-5	.	many	TRBV5-1	CASSLGEAQETQYF	TGCGCCAGCAGCTTGGGAGAGGCACAAGAGACCCAGTACTTC
TRBJ2-7	TRBD2	many	TRBV28	CASSSTGTSVSFSSYEQYF	TGTGCCAGCAGTTCCACCGGGACTAGCGTATCTTTCTCCTCCTACGAGCAGTACTTC
TRBJ1-1	TRBD1	.	TRBV30	CAWSSTGLMNTEAFF	TGTGCCTGGAGTTCGACAGGGTTAATGAACACTGAAGCTTTCTTT
TRBJ1-6	.	many	TRBV7-9	CASSSLRLSSYNSPLHF	TGTGCCAGCAGCTCCCTTCGGTTAAGCTCCTATAATTCACCCCTCCACTTT
TRBJ2-3	TRBD2	many	TRBV2	CASSRLAGSTDTQYF	TGTGCCAGCTCCCGACTAGCGGGAAGCACAGATACGCAGTATTTT
TRBJ1-5	.	.	TRBV10-2	CASSDSDSNQPQHF	TGCGCCAGCTCCGACAGCGATAGCAATCAGCCCCAGCATTTT
TRBJ2-3	.	few	TRBV11-2	CASSLDRDFTDTQYF	TGTGCCAGCAGCTTAGACCGGGACTTTACAGATACGCAGTATTTT
TRBJ2-1	TRBD2	few	TRBV11-3	CASSGRGVNEQFF	TGTGCCAGCTCGGGGAGGGGAGTCAATGAGCAGTTCTTC
TRBJ2-7	TRBD2	many	TRBV9	CASSVGSGGGYEQYF	TGTGCCAGCAGCGTAGGAAGCGGCGGGGGTTACGAGCAGTACTTC
TRBJ2-1	TRBD1	.	TRBV30	CAWKGQGAGNEQFF	TGTGCCTGGAAGGGACAGGGGGCGGGTAATGAGCAGTTCTTC
TRBJ1-2	.	few	TRBV11-1	CASSSLTYGYTF	TGTGCCAGCAGCTCATTAACCTATGGCTACACCTTC
TRBJ2-5	TRBD2	.	TRBV7-9	CASSLSSAGEETQYF	TGTGCCAGCAGCTTGTCATCCGCGGGAGAAGAGACCCAGTACTTC
TRBJ2-7	.	many	TRBV28	CASSLAGFLSYEQYF	TGTGCCAGCAGTTTAGCGGGATTCCTCTCCTACGAGCAGTACTTC
TRBJ2-7	.	.	TRBV15	CATSRESFIQISYEQYF	TGTGCCACCAGCAGAGAATCTTTTATACAGATTTCCTACGAGCAGTACTTC
TRBJ1-6	.	few	TRBV30	CAWSEGTLHF	TGTGCCTGGAGTGAAGGAACCCTCCACTTT
TRBJ1-1	.	few	TRBV20-1	CSARMGGGTTEAFF	TGCAGTGCTAGAATGGGAGGGGGGACCACTGAAGCTTTCTTT
TRBJ2-3	.	many	TRBV29-1	CSVGTTGHLTDTQYF	TGCAGCGTTGGGACGACAGGCCATTTGACAGATACGCAGTATTTT
TRBJ2-1	.	many	TRBV19	CATSPASDNEQFF	TGTGCCACCAGCCCGGCCTCTGACAATGAGCAGTTCTTC
TRBJ2-1	TRBD2	few	TRBV9	CASSQRTSGSDSSYNEQFF	TGTGCCAGCAGCCAACGGACTAGCGGGAGTGATAGCTCCTACAATGAGCAGTTCTTC
TRBJ1-1	TRBD1	few	TRBV28	CASSLLQGWSGGAFF	TGTGCCAGCAGTTTGTTACAGGGGTGGAGTGGTGGAGCTTTCTTT
TRBJ2-6	.	.	TRBV7-3	CASSTPGTATSGANVLTF	TGTGCCAGCAGCACGCCCGGGACGGCGACTTCTGGGGCCAACGTCCTGACTTTC
TRBJ1-2	.	many	TRBV7-9	CASSPGYGYGYTF	TGTGCCAGCAGCCCAGGGTACGGCTATGGCTACACCTTC
TRBJ2-7	.	.	TRBV24-1	CATSEAGKSYEQYF	TGTGCCACCAGTGAGGCCGGGAAGTCCTACGAGCAGTACTTC
TRBJ2-7	TRBD1	many	TRBV5-1	CASSTIQGPYEQYF	TGCGCCAGCAGCACAATACAGGGGCCTTACGAGCAGTACTTC
TRBJ2-5	.	many	TRBV6-1	CASRTPVGAWETQYF	TGTGCCAGTCGGACCCCCGTGGGAGCCTGGGAGACCCAGTACTTC
TRBJ1-2	.	many	TRBV2	CASSVRTDYGYTF	TGTGCCAGCAGTGTGCGGACAGACTATGGCTACACCTTC
TRBJ2-1	.	once	TRBV3-1	CASSQGRGAGNEQSF	TGTGCCAGCAGCCAAGGAAGGGGGGCTGGGAATGAGCAGTCCTTC
TRBJ2-3	.	few	TRBV18	CASSLSSSGTDTQYF	TGTGCCAGCTCACTCTCATCTAGTGGGACAGATACGCAGTATTTT
TRBJ2-1	TRBD2	.	TRBV7-8	CASSYRTSGRYSYNEQFF	TGTGCCAGCAGCTATAGGACTAGCGGGAGGTACTCCTACAATGAGCAGTTCTTC
TRBJ2-3	.	.	TRBV30	CAWRDQGGPDTQYF	TGTGCCTGGAGAGATCAGGGGGGACCAGATACGCAGTATTTT
TRBJ2-2	TRBD1	.	TRBV30	CAWSVLDRGRGELFF	TGTGCCTGGAGTGTACTGGACAGGGGGCGCGGGGAGCTGTTTTTT
TRBJ2-3	.	many	TRBV2	CASSETPSTDTQYF	TGTGCCAGCAGTGAAACCCCAAGCACAGATACGCAGTATTTT
TRBJ2-1	TRBD1	.	TRBV28	CASRRGREQLF	TGTGCCAGCAGGAGGGGGCGTGAGCAGCTCTTC